This T cell receptor (beta chain) came from a study of cytomegalovirus exposure and HLA in healthy donors. The CDR3 extends over 14 amino acids. Germline V gene data show CDR1 as MNHEY and CDR2 as SVGAGI. The junction had 9 bases not matched to a gene; V was cut back by 6 bases and J by 7 bases. PCR amplification relied on 60 Vbeta primers (plus 13 Jbeta primers). TCRdb's table, derived via immunoSEQ multiplex PCR, lists solely in-frame clones and lacks some. This table lists about 140,000 clones. The chain uses TRBV6-5 and TRBJ1-5, with 7 bases lining up with TRBD1. The TCR sequence derives from a male donor in good health and CMV-seronegative. The sequencing sample was made of PBMCs. The CDR3 coding sequence is TGTGCCAGCAGACCGACAGGGAAGTCACAGCCCCAGCATTTT. This gives the protein CASRPTGKSQPQHF.